Shown below are 19 T cell receptor beta chains from a single sample sequenced in a study of Graves' ophthalmopathy and Graves' hyperthyroidism. The authors amplified TCR beta CDR3 regions, and they did so from RNA transcripts for repertoire sequencing. First-round RT-PCR relied on HTBI primers, and a second-round multiplex PCR came next. TCRdb re-derived calls from the multiplex PCR reads in MiXCR, one entry per CDR3 protein. The top ten clones hold 10% to 15% of a sample with under 350,000 distinct CDR3 sequences, 15% to 20% of them seen once. Sequencing was done on a sample of peripheral blood. Receptor source: an adult man with Graves' ophthalmopathy.

This clonotype was detected ten times or more. This chain uses TRBV27 with TRBJ1-1, with D perhaps matching TRBD1 (5 bases). Germline V gene sequence: CDR1 MNHEY, CDR2 SMNVEV (reference sequence). This CDR3 has 15 amino acids. V was pared by 10 bases and J by 4 bases, with 22 bases between. CDR3 coding DNA: TGTGCCACCCAAGGGCCCGTCGCAGGGCGCACTGAAGCTTTCTTT. Translated, it gives CATQGPVAGRTEAFF.

Many counts were recorded for this clonotype. The V gene is TRBV6-5, the J gene TRBJ2-2, with D perhaps matching TRBD1 (6 bases). The CDR3 is made up of 15 amino acids. Germline loops: CDR1 MNHEY, CDR2 SVGAGI. Trimming pared 7 bases from V and 6 bases from J, leaving 18 bases between. The DNA of the CDR3 is TGTGCCAGCAAAGGACAGTCAAAGGTCCCCGGGGAGCTGTTTTTT. As protein: CASKGQSKVPGELFF.

This clonotype was seen repeatedly, ten times or more. The rearrangement links TRBV12-3 or TRBV12-4 to TRBJ1-1, with 7 bases aligning to TRBD1. V lost 1 base to trimming and J lost 3 bases; unmatched junction nucleotides: 5. The length of the CDR3 is 15 residues. The CDR3 DNA reads as TGTGCCAGCAGTTTAGGTAGTCAGGGGGACACTGAAGCTTTCTTT. This encodes CASSLGSQGDTEAFF.

This clonotype was counted at least ten times. V gene TRBV7-9 combines with J gene TRBJ2-7, with 13 bases matching TRBD2. Germline CDR1 reads SEHNR; CDR2 reads FQNEAQ (reference sequence). J gave up 7 bases and V 4 bases, and 7 bases lay outside the gene matches. The CDR3 consists of 15 residues. The CDR3 region has the DNA TGTGCCAGCAGCTGGGGACTAGCGGGGAGGGGGGAGCAGTACTTC. Its translation: CASSWGLAGRGEQYF.

This sequence joins TRBV24-1 and TRBJ2-5; no clear D. The CDR3 sequence is 13 residues long. With 0 bases removed from V and 2 bases from J, the gap between germline ends came to 3 bases. Germline V gene sequence: CDR1 KGHDR, CDR2 SFDVKD. The CDR3 DNA reads TGTGCCACCAGTGATTTGAAGCAAGAGACCCAGTACTTC. Protein product: CATSDLKQETQYF.

The chain links TRBV12-5 to TRBJ1-1, with 8 bases matching TRBD1. Germline V gives CDR1 LGHNT, CDR2 FRNRAP. J was trimmed by 3 bases and V by 1 base; bases with no gene match: 4. CDR3 length equals 15 residues. Written as DNA, the CDR3 is TGTGCTAGTGGTTTGGGGGACAGGTATGACACTGAAGCTTTCTTT. Amino acids: CASGLGDRYDTEAFF.

This clonotype was seen many times. The chain links TRBV5-6 to TRBJ2-5; D could derive from TRBD1 or TRBD2 (5 bases each). The germline V gene has CDR1 SGHDT and CDR2 YYEEEE. Trimming took off 2 bases at V and 0 bases at J, with 14 bases between the two ends. There are 16 residues in the CDR3. The CDR3 DNA follows: TGTGCCAGCAGCTTAATGGGGGAGAAGTACCAAGAGACCCAGTACTTC. Translated, it gives CASSLMGEKYQETQYF.

This clonotype was detected ten times or more. The chain uses TRBV6-2 or TRBV6-3 and TRBJ1-5; maybe TRBD1 (6 bases). With 11 bases removed from V and 3 bases from J, the gap between germline ends came to 14 bases. The germline V gene encodes CDR1 MNHEY and CDR2 SVGEGT. The CDR3 has 13 residues. CDR3 nucleotide sequence: TGTGCCGCCCAAGGGGGGAACAATCAGCCCCAGCATTTT. Translating gives CAAQGGNNQPQHF.

This clonotype was counted at least ten times. The rearrangement links TRBV12-3 or TRBV12-4 to TRBJ2-2; no reliable D call. The V gene lost 6 bases and the J gene lost 6 bases, with 5 bases spanning the gap. CDR3 length: 11 residues. The chain's CDR3 is CASSPPGELFF. DNA for the CDR3: TGTGCCAGCAGCCCCCCCGGGGAGCTGTTTTTT.

The chain combines TRBV6-5 with TRBJ2-5, with D uncertain. CDR3 length equals 15 residues. V was shortened by 0 bases and J by 4 bases, with 12 bases between the two germline ends. CDR1 and CDR2 from the germline V gene are MNHEY and SVGAGI. In DNA form, the CDR3 reads TGTGCCAGCAGTTACTCGACGCCGCGGAGAGAGACCCAGTACTTC. The encoded protein is CASSYSTPRRETQYF.

This clonotype was detected many times. This chain joins TRBV2 and TRBJ2-5; 8 positions match TRBD2. Germline values: CDR1 SNHLY, CDR2 FYNNEI. CDR3 length: 14 residues. The trim removed 4 bases at V and 2 bases at J, leaving 3 bases unmatched. The DNA for the CDR3 is TGTGCCAGCAGTGCAGTAGCGGGGCAAGAGACCCAGTACTTC. This gives the protein CASSAVAGQETQYF.

The CDR3 DNA reads TGTGCCAGCAGTTCCCGGATGACAGGAGGGCTTGGCGCTGAAGCTTTCTTT. It is translated as CASSSRMTGGLGAEAFF. This chain joins TRBV6-5 and TRBJ1-1, with D possibly TRBD1 on 6 matching bases. From germline, CDR1 is MNHEY and CDR2 SVGAGI. V lost 4 bases and J lost 6, with 24 bases in between. The CDR3 loop spans 17 amino acids.

This clonotype was counted between two and nine times. CDR3 amino acids: CATSEGSSYEQYF. The CDR3 DNA is TGTGCCACCAGTGAAGGCAGTTCCTACGAGCAGTACTTC. V gene TRBV24-1 combines with J gene TRBJ2-7, with D uncertain. This CDR3 contains 13 residues. V lost 4 bases to trimming and J lost 1 base, with 7 bases between them. CDR1 is KGHDR, CDR2 SFDVKD, per germline.

The chain employs TRBV12-3 or TRBV12-4 and TRBJ1-2; 9 bases are shared with TRBD1. V was clipped by 6 bases and J by 8 bases; unmatched bases: 16. CDR3 length equals 16 residues. In DNA, the CDR3 is TGTGCCAGCAGACAGACACCGGGGACAGGGATGGACGGCTACACCTTC. This translates into CASRQTPGTGMDGYTF.

This clonotype was seen repeatedly, ten times or more. This chain joins TRBV27 and TRBJ1-1; D uncertain. Trimming removed 3 bases at V and 1 base at J, with 6 bases between. Germline-derived CDR1 and CDR2 are MNHEY and SMNVEV (reference sequence). This CDR3 has 13 amino acids. The CDR3 loop is CASSFSGNTEAFF. The CDR3 coding sequence is TGTGCCAGCAGTTTTTCGGGGAACACTGAAGCTTTCTTT.

This clonotype was seen at least ten times. This chain links TRBV4-2 with TRBJ2-5, with D possibly matching TRBD2 (6 bases). Germline V gives CDR1 LGHNA, CDR2 YNFKEQ. This CDR3 has 15 residues. Deletions cut 1 base from V and 4 bases from J, with 13 bases between. CDR3 bases: TGTGCCAGCAGCCAAGTCACGACTAGTCCAGAGACCCAGTACTTC. The encoded protein is CASSQVTTSPETQYF.

This clonotype was seen ten or more times. V and J are TRBV30 and TRBJ1-6; no firm D call. Germline CDR1 reads GTSNPN; CDR2 reads SVGIG (reference sequence). The CDR3 consists of 13 residues. Trimming removed 3 bases at V and 6 bases at J, with 9 bases between. This CDR3 is CAWRDTTNSPLHF. CDR3 DNA: TGTGCCTGGAGAGACACAACTAATTCACCCCTCCACTTT. The entire variable domain, with the rest obtained from reference TRBV30 and TRBJ1-6, is as follows: SQTIHQWPATLVQPVGSPLSLECTVEGTSNPNLYWYRQAAGRGLQLLFYSVGIGQISSEVPQNLSASRPQDRQFILSSKKLLLSDSGFYLCAWRDTTNSPLHFGNGTRLTVT.

This chain connects TRBV28 to TRBJ2-7; D call uncertain. The CDR3 contains 14 residues. Germline-derived CDR1 and CDR2 are MDHEN and SYDVKM. V lost 10 bases to trimming and J lost 2 bases, with 18 bases between them. DNA for the CDR3: TGTGCCACCACCTATCACGTCGGTACCTACGAGCAGTACTTC. This translates into CATTYHVGTYEQYF.

This clonotype was observed many times. The rearrangement uses TRBV9 and TRBJ2-7; D is perhaps TRBD1 or TRBD2 (5 bases each). The CDR3 spans 12 residues. V lost 8 bases and J 2 bases, leaving 11 bases between the germline ends. CDR1 SGDLS and CDR2 YYNGEE come from the germline V gene. Here the CDR3 reads CASRDATYEQYF. The DNA for the CDR3 is TGTGCCAGTCGGGACGCGACCTACGAGCAGTACTTC.